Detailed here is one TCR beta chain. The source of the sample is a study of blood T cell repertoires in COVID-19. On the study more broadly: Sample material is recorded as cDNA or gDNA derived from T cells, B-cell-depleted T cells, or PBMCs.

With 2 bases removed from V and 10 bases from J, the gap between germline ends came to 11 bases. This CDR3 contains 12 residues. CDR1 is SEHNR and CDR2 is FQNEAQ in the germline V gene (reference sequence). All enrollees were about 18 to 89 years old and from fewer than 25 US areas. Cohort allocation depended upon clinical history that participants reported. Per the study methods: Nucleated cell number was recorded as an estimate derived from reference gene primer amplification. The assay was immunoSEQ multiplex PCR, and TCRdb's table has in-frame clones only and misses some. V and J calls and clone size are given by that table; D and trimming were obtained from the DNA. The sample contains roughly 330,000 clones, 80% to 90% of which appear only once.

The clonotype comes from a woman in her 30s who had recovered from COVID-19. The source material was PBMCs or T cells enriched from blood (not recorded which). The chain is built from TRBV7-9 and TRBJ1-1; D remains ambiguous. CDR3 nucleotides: TGTGCCAGCAGCTTATCGAGGGTGGCAGCTTTCTTT. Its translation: CASSLSRVAAFF. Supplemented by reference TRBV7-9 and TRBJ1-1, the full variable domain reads DTGVSQNPRHKITKRGQNVTFRCDPISEHNRLYWYRQTLGQGPEFLTYFQNEAQLEKSRLLSDRFSAERPKGSFSTLEIQRTEQGDSAMYLCASSLSRVAAFFGQGTRLTVV.